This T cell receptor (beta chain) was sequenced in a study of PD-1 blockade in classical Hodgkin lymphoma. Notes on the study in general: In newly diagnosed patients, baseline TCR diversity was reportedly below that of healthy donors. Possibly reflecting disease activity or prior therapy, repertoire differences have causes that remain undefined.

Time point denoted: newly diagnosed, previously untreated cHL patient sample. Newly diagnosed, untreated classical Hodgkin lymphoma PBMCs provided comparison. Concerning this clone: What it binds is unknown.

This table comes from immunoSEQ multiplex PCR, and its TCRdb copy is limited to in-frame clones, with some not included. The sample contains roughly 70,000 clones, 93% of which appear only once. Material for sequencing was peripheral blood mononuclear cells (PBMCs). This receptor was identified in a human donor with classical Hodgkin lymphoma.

Written as DNA, the CDR3 is TGTGCCAGCAGTTACTCGTACCCCACAGGGAGCGGGGAGCTGTTTTTT. Translation gives CASSYSYPTGSGELFF. This rearrangement joins TRBV6-6 to TRBJ2-2; TRBD1 is a possible D gene (6 bases). Germline values: CDR1 MNHNY, CDR2 SVGAGI (reference sequence). Between the trimmed V and J ends, which lost 0 bases and 7 bases, there was a span of 15 bases. This CDR3 has 16 amino acids.